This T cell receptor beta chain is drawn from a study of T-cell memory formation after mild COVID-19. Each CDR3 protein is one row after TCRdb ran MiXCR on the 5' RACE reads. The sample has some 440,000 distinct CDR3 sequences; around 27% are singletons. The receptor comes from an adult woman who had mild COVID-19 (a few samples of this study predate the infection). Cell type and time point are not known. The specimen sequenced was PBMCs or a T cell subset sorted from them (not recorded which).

For the CDR3, the DNA is TGTGCCAGCAGTGTTAGCGGGGGGGGATACAATGAGCAGTTCTTC. Translation: CASSVSGGGYNEQFF. The chain links TRBV9 to TRBJ2-1, with 11 bases identical to TRBD2. The germline V gene has CDR1 SGDLS and CDR2 YYNGEE. The CDR3 loop spans 15 amino acids. V gave up 5 bases and J gave up 4 bases; unmatched junction bases: 5.